The T cell receptor (beta chain) under discussion was sequenced for a study of cytomegalovirus exposure and HLA in healthy donors. This PCR relied on a set of 60 Vbeta primers and 13 Jbeta primers. Method: immunoSEQ multiplex PCR; TCRdb's copy keeps in-frame clones and lacks some. This table has some 200,000 clones, about 80% appearing once. Regarding the study as a whole: Later work found that TCR association rates differed between HLA loci; DRB1 had the most and HLA-C the fewest. Reportedly, fewer N-insertions than the roughly 700-donor mean appeared in an Asian-associated ancestry cluster in a later analysis.

In the case of this clone: Its antigen is still unknown.

CDR1 and CDR2 from the germline V gene are MNHEY and SVGAGI. The V gene end was trimmed by 2 bases and the J gene end by 5 bases; junction bases not matched to a gene: 8. The CDR3 spans 16 residues. The receptor's source is a woman aged 40-49 years in good health and CMV-seronegative. Sequencing was performed on PBMCs. The genes are TRBV6-5 and TRBJ2-3; TRBD2 agrees at 9 bases. In nucleotides, the CDR3 is TGTGCCAGCAGTTACGTGCGGGGGGGCGTAGAAGATACGCAGTATTTT. Its translation: CASSYVRGGVEDTQYF.